These T cell receptor beta chains were read from a single sample in a study of T cells in Graves' hyperthyroidism and ophthalmopathy. TCRdb ran MiXCR on the multiplex PCR reads and lists one entry per CDR3 protein. The sample holds around 520,000 distinct CDR3 sequences, around 22% seen once. The material sequenced was blood. The receptor set was obtained from a woman in her twenties or thirties with Graves' ophthalmopathy. The CDR3 runs from the conserved cysteine through the conserved F or W. Fields, in order: J gene, V gene, CDR3 protein.

J gene: TRBJ1-2
V gene: TRBV6-1
CDR3 protein: CASRLQNHYGYTF

J gene: TRBJ2-7
V gene: TRBV3-1
CDR3 protein: CASSGGTVGYEQYF

J gene: TRBJ2-5
V gene: TRBV6-2/TRBV6-3
CDR3 protein: CASSYSRTPETQYF

J gene: TRBJ1-1
V gene: TRBV3-1
CDR3 protein: CASSQETGGSEAFF

J gene: TRBJ1-1
V gene: TRBV5-1
CDR3 protein: CASSEGAWAFF

J gene: TRBJ2-5
V gene: TRBV20-1
CDR3 protein: CSASQSNQETQYF

J gene: TRBJ2-7
V gene: TRBV7-9
CDR3 protein: CASTEGTGTYEQYF

J gene: TRBJ2-5
V gene: TRBV6-1
CDR3 protein: CASSVRLLETQYF

J gene: TRBJ1-2
V gene: TRBV7-9
CDR3 protein: CASSLETGGEGYGYTF

J gene: TRBJ2-2
V gene: TRBV7-2
CDR3 protein: CASSWDRDGTGELFF

J gene: TRBJ1-5
V gene: TRBV18
CDR3 protein: CASSPTINIRTDYSNQPQHF

J gene: TRBJ1-2
V gene: TRBV6-1
CDR3 protein: CASTPGGPVYGYTF

J gene: TRBJ2-7
V gene: TRBV20-1
CDR3 protein: CSASDGGGPGDMQYF

J gene: TRBJ1-2
V gene: TRBV5-1
CDR3 protein: CASSLPLTGAVDYGYTF

J gene: TRBJ1-2
V gene: TRBV12-3/TRBV12-4
CDR3 protein: CASSFYRDRGNYGYTF

J gene: TRBJ2-4
V gene: TRBV6-1
CDR3 protein: CASSAGVSKNIKYF

J gene: TRBJ2-7
V gene: TRBV6-5
CDR3 protein: CASSYSRGDEQYF

J gene: TRBJ2-5
V gene: TRBV7-3
CDR3 protein: CASSLTGTAGRGQETQYF

J gene: TRBJ2-6
V gene: TRBV30
CDR3 protein: CAWEGQGISGANVLTF

J gene: TRBJ2-5
V gene: TRBV11-2
CDR3 protein: CASSRIPTGLETQYF

J gene: TRBJ2-6
V gene: TRBV2
CDR3 protein: CASSAPSSGANVLTF

J gene: TRBJ1-5
V gene: TRBV2
CDR3 protein: CASTGGQGSGNQPQHF

J gene: TRBJ2-7
V gene: TRBV5-1
CDR3 protein: CASRPVGQATYEQYF

J gene: TRBJ1-5
V gene: TRBV20-1
CDR3 protein: CSAVSRDSTYSNQPQHF

J gene: TRBJ2-7
V gene: TRBV5-1
CDR3 protein: CASSAGLAGGPLTNPYEQYF

J gene: TRBJ1-3
V gene: TRBV12-3/TRBV12-4
CDR3 protein: CASSLAQTGNTIYF

J gene: TRBJ2-2
V gene: TRBV30
CDR3 protein: CAWTRLPGTGNTGELFF

J gene: TRBJ2-7
V gene: TRBV15
CDR3 protein: CATSRGKLGEQYF

J gene: TRBJ1-1
V gene: TRBV12-3/TRBV12-4
CDR3 protein: CASSLEGQGYTEAFF

J gene: TRBJ2-5
V gene: TRBV15
CDR3 protein: CATSRDRGGSVTQYF

J gene: TRBJ2-7
V gene: TRBV20-1
CDR3 protein: CSAREGAREQYF

J gene: TRBJ2-5
V gene: TRBV6-1
CDR3 protein: CATTGEYQETQYF

J gene: TRBJ1-6
V gene: TRBV6-5
CDR3 protein: CASSYGGVRTPLHF

J gene: TRBJ2-6
V gene: TRBV6-2/TRBV6-3
CDR3 protein: CASTFQSSGANVLTF

J gene: TRBJ1-5
V gene: TRBV12-3/TRBV12-4
CDR3 protein: CASSLEWNQPQHF

J gene: TRBJ2-7
V gene: TRBV27
CDR3 protein: CASSPRVVEREQYF

J gene: TRBJ2-7
V gene: TRBV11-2
CDR3 protein: CASSLLGLAGLGEQYF

J gene: TRBJ1-1
V gene: TRBV28
CDR3 protein: CASSLEHRAAFF

J gene: TRBJ1-3
V gene: TRBV20-1
CDR3 protein: CSARGGNTIYF

J gene: TRBJ2-7
V gene: TRBV5-1
CDR3 protein: CASSSDNAYEQYF

J gene: TRBJ1-5
V gene: TRBV12-3/TRBV12-4
CDR3 protein: CASLRGNSNQPQHF

J gene: TRBJ1-1
V gene: TRBV12-3/TRBV12-4
CDR3 protein: CASSSREKGNTEAFF

J gene: TRBJ1-1
V gene: TRBV6-1
CDR3 protein: CASSTGWQVNTEAFF

J gene: TRBJ2-7
V gene: TRBV6-1
CDR3 protein: CASSSPRTGRPHEQYF

J gene: TRBJ1-5
V gene: TRBV28
CDR3 protein: CASSAGQGYQPQHF

J gene: TRBJ1-1
V gene: TRBV27
CDR3 protein: CASRGTAGGTEAFF

J gene: TRBJ2-7
V gene: TRBV30
CDR3 protein: CAWSRVRTSGRGTGEQYF

J gene: TRBJ2-2
V gene: TRBV10-1
CDR3 protein: CASNSGGDTGELFF

J gene: TRBJ1-5
V gene: TRBV19
CDR3 protein: CASSFGRDREDSRNQPQHF

J gene: TRBJ1-2
V gene: TRBV27
CDR3 protein: CASSLYSGGGYTF

J gene: TRBJ2-7
V gene: TRBV27
CDR3 protein: CASRGRLVSYEQYF

J gene: TRBJ2-5
V gene: TRBV24-1
CDR3 protein: CATSDFGQGLTETQYF

J gene: TRBJ2-6
V gene: TRBV30
CDR3 protein: CAWSGGAGANVLTF

J gene: TRBJ2-5
V gene: TRBV6-5
CDR3 protein: CASSFSLLETQYF

J gene: TRBJ2-5
V gene: TRBV6-1
CDR3 protein: CASSGQGNQETQYF

J gene: TRBJ1-2
V gene: TRBV6-5
CDR3 protein: CASSYGRGLDYTF

J gene: TRBJ1-1
V gene: TRBV7-9
CDR3 protein: CASSLERWGAKNTEAFF

J gene: TRBJ1-2
V gene: TRBV6-5
CDR3 protein: CASSYSSGTEYGYTF

J gene: TRBJ1-2
V gene: TRBV2
CDR3 protein: CADEGQGCYTF